The 18 T cell receptor beta chains below all came from one sample that was sequenced in a study of shared clonotypes between healthy human individuals. Positive CCR7 selection of CD45RO-negative cells yielded the naive CD8 cells, and terminally differentiated effector memory CD45RA+ cells were excluded. Sequencing was performed with immunoSEQ multiplex PCR; in TCRdb, only in-frame clones are kept and a portion is missing. Of around 1.9 million clones listed, over 85% are singletons. The specimen sequenced was naive CD8+ T cells from PBMCs. The receptors here all came from a man aged 18-30 years in good health. Some clones in this sample may be carry-over from other donors' samples.

This clone has only a few counts. V is TRBV7-6 and J is TRBJ1-4; 11 bases map to TRBD1. The CDR3 covers 17 residues. Trimming removed 5 bases from V and 5 bases from J; junction bases left unmatched: 10. Germline CDR1 SGHVS, CDR2 FNYEAQ. The CDR3 nucleotides are TGTGCCAGCAGCACCCGGGACAGGGGGAATGGGAATGAAAAACTGTTTTTT. Translation: CASSTRDRGNGNEKLFF.

J is TRBJ1-2 and V is TRBV27; no reliable D call. Trimming removed 2 bases at V and 8 bases at J, with 12 bases between. The CDR3 extends over 13 amino acids. Germline V lookup: CDR1 MNHEY, CDR2 SMNVEV (reference sequence). CDR3 nucleotide sequence: TGTGCCAGCAGTTTAAACCCACTTAACGGCTACACCTTC. This codes for CASSLNPLNGYTF.

This chain joins TRBV29-1 and TRBJ2-1; D uncertain. With 7 bases removed from V and 0 bases from J, the gap between germline ends came to 16 bases. Germline CDR1 reads SQVTM; CDR2 reads ANQGSEA. The CDR3 has 15 residues. CDR3 nucleotides: TGCAGCGCCCCCGTCAGTACGTACTCCTACAATGAGCAGTTCTTC. Protein product: CSAPVSTYSYNEQFF.

This clone is a singleton in its sample. The J gene is TRBJ2-7, the V gene TRBV27, with 7 positions matching TRBD1. CDR3 length: 14 amino acids. Germline V lookup: CDR1 MNHEY, CDR2 SMNVEV (reference sequence). V lost 5 bases and J lost 0; bases outside the gene matches: 4. CDR3: CASSQQGTSYEQYF. The CDR3 DNA reads as TGTGCCAGCAGTCAACAGGGGACCTCCTACGAGCAGTACTTC.

The gene calls are TRBV7-9 and TRBJ1-2, with D tentatively TRBD1 (5 bases). CDR3 length equals 12 residues. CDR1 SEHNR and CDR2 FQNEAQ come from the germline V gene (reference sequence). V dropped 6 bases and J dropped 4 bases, with 9 bases sitting between them. CDR3 bases: TGTGCCAGCAGGGGACTTGGCTATGGCTACACCTTC. As protein: CASRGLGYGYTF.

The chain has TRBV27 and TRBJ2-7; TRBD2 agrees at 10 bases. Trimming cost V 5 bases and J 5 bases; bases outside gene matches: 12. From germline, CDR1 is MNHEY and CDR2 SMNVEV (reference sequence). This CDR3 is 16 amino acids long. CDR3 protein: CASSILLAGAPHEQYF. The CDR3 nucleotides read TGTGCCAGCAGTATACTCCTAGCGGGAGCCCCCCACGAGCAGTACTTC.

The rearrangement uses TRBV7-9 and TRBJ2-1; D might be TRBD2 (5 bases). The CDR3 spans 16 residues. Germline CDR1 SEHNR, CDR2 FQNEAQ (reference sequence). V was trimmed by 3 bases and J by 6 bases, leaving 18 bases between them. CDR3 loop: CASSFLDITAGNEQFF. The DNA of the CDR3 is TGTGCCAGCAGCTTCCTCGACATAACGGCGGGCAATGAGCAGTTCTTC.

The rearrangement links TRBV10-3 to TRBJ2-7; either TRBD1 or TRBD2 may supply D (5 bases each). The CDR3 is made up of 18 amino acids. Per germline, CDR1 ENHRY and CDR2 SYGVKD. Trimming shortened V by 0 bases and J by 0 bases, and 18 bases separated the two germline ends. The CDR3 sequence: CAISESMAVGGSSYEQYF. As DNA, the CDR3 is TGTGCCATCAGTGAGTCGATGGCGGTTGGGGGAAGCTCCTACGAGCAGTACTTC.

The chain combines TRBV14 with TRBJ2-1; D gene uncertain. V shed 2 bases and J shed 2 bases, with 10 bases lying between them. This CDR3 contains 15 residues. Germline V gene data show CDR1 as SGHDN and CDR2 as FVKESK. The CDR3 nucleotides read TGTGCCAGCAGCCAAAAAGGGAAGCCCTACAATGAGCAGTTCTTC. It encodes CASSQKGKPYNEQFF.

V gene TRBV7-2 combines with J gene TRBJ2-7; possible D gene TRBD2, 5 bases. In germline, CDR1 is SGHTA, CDR2 FQGNSA. The CDR3 extends over 12 amino acids. V was cut by 5 bases and J by 7 bases, with 12 bases left in between. This CDR3 reads CASSHPPGEQYF. As DNA, the CDR3 is TGTGCCAGCAGCCACCCGCCGGGGGAGCAGTACTTC.

The chain recombines TRBV5-1 with TRBJ2-5; D may be TRBD1 (6 bases). The CDR3 length is 17 residues. Per the germline V gene, CDR1 is SGHRS and CDR2 is YFSETQ. V lost 2 bases, J lost 1 base, and 18 bases lay in between. CDR3 nucleotide sequence: TGCGCCAGCAGCTTCCCCCCTAACCGACAGGCCCAAGAGACCCAGTACTTC. It yields the protein CASSFPPNRQAQETQYF. The full variable domain, with the rest looked up from reference TRBV5-1 and TRBJ2-5, is KAGVTQTPRYLIKTRGQQVTLSCSPISGHRSVSWYQQTPGQGLQFLFEYFSETQRNKGNFPGRFSGRQFSNSRSEMNVSTLELGDSALYLCASSFPPNRQAQETQYFGPGTRLLVL.

For this clone: Different DNA sequences within this sample yield the same CDR3. This sequence joins TRBV5-1 and TRBJ2-7, with D possibly matching TRBD1 (6 bases). Trimming left V 4 bases short and J 7 bases short, with 9 bases between. Looked up from germline, CDR1 is SGHRS and CDR2 is YFSETQ. The CDR3 runs to 11 residues. CDR3 loop: CASSGGGEQYF. In nucleotides, the CDR3 is TGCGCCAGCAGCGGGGGCGGGGAGCAGTACTTC.

In DNA, the CDR3 is TGCGCCAGCAGCCCAATTCAGGCAGGGTCCTACGAGCAGTACTTC. Translating it yields CASSPIQAGSYEQYF. V usage is TRBV5-1 and J usage is TRBJ2-7, with D tentatively TRBD1 (5 bases). This CDR3 contains 15 residues. Germline assignment: CDR1 SGHRS and CDR2 YFSETQ. V shed 4 bases and J shed 1 base, with 15 bases lying between them.

Comment on this clone: The sample contains more than one DNA sequence encoding this CDR3. This rearrangement joins TRBV7-9 to TRBJ2-2; a possible D gene is TRBD1 (6 bases). V lost 8 bases to trimming and J lost 5 bases, with 9 bases between them. CDR3 size: 12 residues. Germline CDR1 is SEHNR and CDR2 is FQNEAQ (reference sequence). CDR3 coding DNA: TGTGCCAGCCTACAGGGTACCGGGGAGCTGTTTTTT. This codes for CASLQGTGELFF.

This rearrangement joins TRBV6-5 to TRBJ1-1; possibly TRBD1 for D (5 bases). The CDR3 totals 15 residues. Germline loops: CDR1 MNHEY, CDR2 SVGAGI. The germline V and J ends were trimmed by 6 bases and 4 bases, with 18 bases remaining between them. CDR3 DNA sequence: TGTGCCAGCAGCCCGGACATCGGCCTGTTCACTGAAGCTTTCTTT. It translates to CASSPDIGLFTEAFF.

The rearrangement uses TRBV5-7 and TRBJ2-7; 7 bases match TRBD2. TRBV5-7 falls under the ORF class, with uncertain function. V was clipped by 2 bases and J by 0 bases; unmatched bases: 5. This CDR3 has 15 residues. CDR3 amino acids: CASSFSGGSSYEQYF. CDR3 coding DNA: TGTGCCAGCAGCTTCTCGGGGGGAAGCTCCTACGAGCAGTACTTC.

DNA of the CDR3: TGTGCCAGCCGAAGGGGGGGCACCCACCCCTACGAGCAGTACTTC. Translated, it gives CASRRGGTHPYEQYF. J is TRBJ2-7 and V is TRBV7-9, with TRBD2 as a possible D gene (7 bases). Trimming left V 8 bases short and J 2 bases short, with 19 bases between. The germline V gene has CDR1 SEHNR and CDR2 FQNEAQ (reference sequence). This CDR3 has 15 amino acids. The full variable domain, its missing parts supplied by reference TRBV7-9 and TRBJ2-7, is DTGVSQNPRHKITKRGQNVTFRCDPISEHNRLYWYRQTLGQGPEFLTYFQNEAQLEKSRLLSDRFSAERPKGSFSTLEIQRTEQGDSAMYLCASRRGGTHPYEQYFGPGTRLTVT.

This clone was counted only a few times. The chain recombines TRBV2 with TRBJ1-1, with D perhaps matching TRBD1 (6 bases). The CDR3 has 14 residues. Germline CDR1 SNHLY, CDR2 FYNNEI. V was trimmed by 3 bases and J by 0 bases, leaving 8 bases between them. CDR3 region: CASSDWTVNTEAFF. The CDR3 DNA sequence: TGTGCCAGCAGTGATTGGACAGTGAACACTGAAGCTTTCTTT. The whole variable domain, filled in from reference TRBV2 and TRBJ1-1, reads EPEVTQTPSHQVTQMGQEVILRCVPISNHLYFYWYRQILGQKVEFLVSFYNNEISEKSEIFDDQFSVERPDGSNFTLKIRSTKLEDSAMYFCASSDWTVNTEAFFGQGTRLTVV.